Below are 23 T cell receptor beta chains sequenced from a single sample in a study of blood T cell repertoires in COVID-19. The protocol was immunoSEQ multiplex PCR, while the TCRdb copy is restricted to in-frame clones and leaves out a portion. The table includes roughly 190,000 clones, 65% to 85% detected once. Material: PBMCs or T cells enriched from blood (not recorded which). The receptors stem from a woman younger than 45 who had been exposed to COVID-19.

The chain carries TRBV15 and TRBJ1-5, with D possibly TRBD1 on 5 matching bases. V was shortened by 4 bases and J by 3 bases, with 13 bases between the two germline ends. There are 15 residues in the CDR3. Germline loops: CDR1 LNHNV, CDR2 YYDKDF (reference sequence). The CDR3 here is CATSIETAYNQPQHF. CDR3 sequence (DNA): TGTGCCACCAGCATCGAGACAGCCTACAATCAGCCCCAGCATTTT.

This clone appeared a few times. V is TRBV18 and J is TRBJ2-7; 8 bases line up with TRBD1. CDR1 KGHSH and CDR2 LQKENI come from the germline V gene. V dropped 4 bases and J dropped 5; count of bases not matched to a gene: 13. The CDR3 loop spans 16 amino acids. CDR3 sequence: CASSREPRTGSHEQYF. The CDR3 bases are TGTGCCAGCTCACGCGAACCCCGGACAGGGAGCCACGAGCAGTACTTC.

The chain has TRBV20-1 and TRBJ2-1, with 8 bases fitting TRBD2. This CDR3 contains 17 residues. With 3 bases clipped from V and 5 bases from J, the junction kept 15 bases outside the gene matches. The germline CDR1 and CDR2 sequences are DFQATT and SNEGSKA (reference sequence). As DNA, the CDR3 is TGCAGTGCTAGTCTTCCTACAGCGGGGGAGATTCACAATGAGCAGTTCTTC. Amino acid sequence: CSASLPTAGEIHNEQFF.

The CDR3 DNA reads as TGTGCCAGCAGCCTAGGGGAGGGGCGGGGTGGCTACACCTTC. It specifies CASSLGEGRGGYTF. The chain links TRBV7-6 to TRBJ1-2, with TRBD1 as a possible D gene (5 bases). The CDR3 runs to 14 residues. Trimming took off 5 bases at V and 7 bases at J, with 17 bases between the two ends. Germline V gene data show CDR1 as SGHVS and CDR2 as FNYEAQ.

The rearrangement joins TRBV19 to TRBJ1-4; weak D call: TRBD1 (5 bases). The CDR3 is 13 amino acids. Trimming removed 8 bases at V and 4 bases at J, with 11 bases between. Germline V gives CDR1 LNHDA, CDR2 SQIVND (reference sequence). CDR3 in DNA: TGTGCCAGTTGGGGCCGGATTAATGAAAAACTGTTTTTT. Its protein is CASWGRINEKLFF.

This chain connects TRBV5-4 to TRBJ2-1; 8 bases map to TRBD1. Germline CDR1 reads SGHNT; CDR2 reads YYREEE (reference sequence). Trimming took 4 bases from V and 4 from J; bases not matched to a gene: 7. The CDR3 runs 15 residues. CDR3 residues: CASSQPGQVYNEQFF. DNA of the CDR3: TGTGCCAGCAGCCAACCGGGACAGGTATACAATGAGCAGTTCTTC. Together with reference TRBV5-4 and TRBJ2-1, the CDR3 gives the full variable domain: ETGVTQSPTHLIKTRGQQVTLRCSSQSGHNTVSWYQQALGQGPQFIFQYYREEENGRGNFPPRFSGLQFPNYSSELNVNALELDDSALYLCASSQPGQVYNEQFFGPGTRLTVL.

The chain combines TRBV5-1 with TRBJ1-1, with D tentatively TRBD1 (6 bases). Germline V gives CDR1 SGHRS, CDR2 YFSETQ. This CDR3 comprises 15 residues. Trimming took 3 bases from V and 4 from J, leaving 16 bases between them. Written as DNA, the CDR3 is TGCGCCAGCAGCTGGGGGACCAGGGGAGTCACTGAAGCTTTCTTT. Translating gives CASSWGTRGVTEAFF. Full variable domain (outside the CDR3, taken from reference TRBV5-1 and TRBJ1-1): KAGVTQTPRYLIKTRGQQVTLSCSPISGHRSVSWYQQTPGQGLQFLFEYFSETQRNKGNFPGRFSGRQFSNSRSEMNVSTLELGDSALYLCASSWGTRGVTEAFFGQGTRLTVV.

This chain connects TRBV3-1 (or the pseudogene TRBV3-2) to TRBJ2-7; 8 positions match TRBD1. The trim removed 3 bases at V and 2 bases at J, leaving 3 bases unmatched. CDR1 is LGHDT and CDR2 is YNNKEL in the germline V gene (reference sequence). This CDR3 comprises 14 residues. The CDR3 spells CASSQIQGAYEQYF. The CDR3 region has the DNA TGTGCCAGCAGCCAGATACAGGGGGCCTACGAGCAGTACTTC.

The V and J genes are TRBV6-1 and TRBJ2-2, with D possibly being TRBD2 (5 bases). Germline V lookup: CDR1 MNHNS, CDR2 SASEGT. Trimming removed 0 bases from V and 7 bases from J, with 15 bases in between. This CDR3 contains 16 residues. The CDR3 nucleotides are TGTGCCAGCAGTGAAGCGGCGGGCCAGGCCCTCGGGGAGCTGTTTTTT. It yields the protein CASSEAAGQALGELFF.

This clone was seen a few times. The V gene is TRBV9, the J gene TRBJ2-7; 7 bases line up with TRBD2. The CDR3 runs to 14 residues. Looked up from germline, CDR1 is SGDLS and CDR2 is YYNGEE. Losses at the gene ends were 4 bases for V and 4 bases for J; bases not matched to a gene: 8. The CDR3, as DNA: TGTGCCAGCAGCCCTCGGAGCGGGGAATACGAGCAGTACTTC. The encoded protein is CASSPRSGEYEQYF.

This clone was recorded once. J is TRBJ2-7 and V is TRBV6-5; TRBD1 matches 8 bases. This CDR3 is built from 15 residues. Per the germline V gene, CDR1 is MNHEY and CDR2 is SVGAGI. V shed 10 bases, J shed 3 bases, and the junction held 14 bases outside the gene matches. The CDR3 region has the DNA TGTGCCACAAGTGGGGCAGGACAGGGTGGCTACGAGCAGTACTTC. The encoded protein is CATSGAGQGGYEQYF.

This chain's CDR3 is CASSSGLDTQYF. The CDR3 DNA reads as TGTGCCAGCAGCTCCGGACTTGATACGCAGTATTTT. The chain has TRBV7-3 and TRBJ2-3; the D gene is possibly TRBD2 (5 bases). CDR3 length equals 12 residues. Deletions cut 4 bases from V and 6 bases from J, with 8 bases between. In germline, CDR1 is SGHTA, CDR2 FQGTGA.

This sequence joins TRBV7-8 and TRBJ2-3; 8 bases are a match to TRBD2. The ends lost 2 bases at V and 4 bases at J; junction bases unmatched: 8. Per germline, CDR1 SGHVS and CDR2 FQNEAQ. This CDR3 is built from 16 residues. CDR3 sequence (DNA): TGTGCCAGCAGCTTATTACGGGGGGGCTCCGCAGATACGCAGTATTTT. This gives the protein CASSLLRGGSADTQYF.

The CDR3 DNA is TGTGCCAGCAGTGCCGCGCGGCAACAGCCCCAGCATTTT. Amino acid sequence: CASSAARQQPQHF. The chain employs TRBV2 and TRBJ1-5; D unclear. CDR3 length equals 13 residues. Germline V gene lookup returns CDR1 SNHLY and CDR2 FYNNEI. The V gene lost 4 bases and the J gene lost 7 bases, with 11 bases spanning the gap.

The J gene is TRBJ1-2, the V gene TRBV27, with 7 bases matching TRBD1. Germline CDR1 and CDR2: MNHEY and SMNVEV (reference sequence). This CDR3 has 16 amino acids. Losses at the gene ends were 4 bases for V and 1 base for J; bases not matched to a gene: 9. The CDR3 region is CASSSYGTADNYGYTF. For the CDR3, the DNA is TGTGCCAGCAGTTCGTACGGGACAGCTGATAACTATGGCTACACCTTC.

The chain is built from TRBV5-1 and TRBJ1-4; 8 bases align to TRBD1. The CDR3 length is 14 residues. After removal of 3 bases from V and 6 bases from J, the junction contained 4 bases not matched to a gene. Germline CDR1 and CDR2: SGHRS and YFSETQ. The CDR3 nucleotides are TGCGCCAGCAGCTCCGGACAGGGAGATGAAAAACTGTTTTTT. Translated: CASSSGQGDEKLFF.

CDR3 protein: CASSQEGAPQETQYF. CDR3 sequence (DNA): TGCGCCAGCAGCCAAGAAGGAGCACCACAAGAGACCCAGTACTTC. This sequence joins TRBV4-3 and TRBJ2-5; D not certain. V lost 0 bases to trimming and J lost 2 bases, with 10 bases between them. There are 15 residues in the CDR3. CDR1 is LGHNA, CDR2 YSLEER, per germline.

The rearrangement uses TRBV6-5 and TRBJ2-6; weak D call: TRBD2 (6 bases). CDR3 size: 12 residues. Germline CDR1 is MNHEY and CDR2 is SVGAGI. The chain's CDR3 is CATGAGANVLTF. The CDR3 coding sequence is TGTGCGACGGGGGCTGGGGCCAACGTCCTGACTTTC.

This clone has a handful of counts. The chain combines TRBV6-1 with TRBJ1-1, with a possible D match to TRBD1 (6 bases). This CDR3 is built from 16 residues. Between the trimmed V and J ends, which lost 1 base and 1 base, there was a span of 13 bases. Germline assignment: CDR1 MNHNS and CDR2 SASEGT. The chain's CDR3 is CASSEGGGRGNTEAFF. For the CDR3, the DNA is TGTGCCAGCAGTGAAGGGGGCGGCAGGGGGAACACTGAAGCTTTCTTT.

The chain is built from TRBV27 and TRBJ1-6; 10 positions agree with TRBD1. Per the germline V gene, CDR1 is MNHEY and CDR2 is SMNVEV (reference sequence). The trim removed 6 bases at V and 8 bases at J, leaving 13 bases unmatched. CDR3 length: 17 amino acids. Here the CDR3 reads CASSTTPTGGWDSPLHF. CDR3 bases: TGTGCCAGCAGCACAACCCCGACAGGGGGCTGGGATTCACCCCTCCACTTT.

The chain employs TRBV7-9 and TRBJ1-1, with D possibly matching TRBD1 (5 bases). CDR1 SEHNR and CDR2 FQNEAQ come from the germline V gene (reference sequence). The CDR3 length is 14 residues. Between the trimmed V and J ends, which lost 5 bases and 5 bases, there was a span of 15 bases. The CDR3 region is CASSQTGGETEAFF. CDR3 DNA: TGTGCCAGCAGCCAAACGGGGGGGGAAACTGAAGCTTTCTTT.

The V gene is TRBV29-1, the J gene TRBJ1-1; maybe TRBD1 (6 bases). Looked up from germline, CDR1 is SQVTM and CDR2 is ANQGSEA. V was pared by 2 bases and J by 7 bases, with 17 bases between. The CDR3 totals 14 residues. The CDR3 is CSVESVRGGGEAFF. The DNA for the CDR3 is TGCAGCGTTGAATCGGTCAGGGGTGGGGGTGAAGCTTTCTTT.

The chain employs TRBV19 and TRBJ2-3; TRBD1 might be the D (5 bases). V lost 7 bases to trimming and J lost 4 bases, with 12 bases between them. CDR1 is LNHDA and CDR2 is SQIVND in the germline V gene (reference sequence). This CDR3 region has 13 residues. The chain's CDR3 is CASKIQGADTQYF. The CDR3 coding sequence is TGTGCCAGTAAAATTCAGGGCGCAGATACGCAGTATTTT.